The 3 T cell receptor beta chains presented below share a single source sample, sequenced in a study of blood T cell repertoires in COVID-19. Measured with immunoSEQ multiplex PCR; TCRdb has only the in-frame clones, and not every one. The data hold about 410,000 clones, with 70% to 90% observed a single time. The sequenced sample consisted of peripheral blood. The receptors come from a woman in her thirties or forties with COVID-19, enrolled during active disease.

This clone was recorded once. Other nucleotide sequences from this sample produce the same CDR3. CDR3 sequence: CASSSGQGGYGYTF. DNA for the CDR3: TGCGCCAGCAGTTCAGGACAGGGTGGCTATGGCTACACCTTC. The V gene is TRBV5-1, the J gene TRBJ1-2; 8 bases agree with TRBD1. With V trimmed by 5 bases and J by 4 bases, 7 bases remained unmatched. This CDR3 is 14 amino acids long. Germline CDR1 SGHRS, CDR2 YFSETQ.

The gene calls are TRBV9 and TRBJ2-2, with TRBD2 identical over 7 bases. Germline V gene sequence: CDR1 SGDLS, CDR2 YYNGEE. This CDR3 spans 14 amino acids. V lost 6 bases, J lost 6 bases, and 8 bases stayed unmatched. This chain's CDR3 is CASNGGGLSGELFF. CDR3 sequence (DNA): TGTGCCAGCAACGGGGGAGGGTTGTCCGGGGAGCTGTTTTTT.

The rearrangement uses TRBV19 and TRBJ1-5; TRBD1 is a possible D gene (5 bases). Trimming cost V 3 bases and J 4 bases, with 13 bases left between them. Germline lookup yields CDR1 LNHDA and CDR2 SQIVND (reference sequence). The CDR3 runs to 15 residues. The CDR3 region has the DNA TGTGCCAGTAGTATGGGGGGGTTCGAGAATCAGCCCCAGCATTTT. Protein product: CASSMGGFENQPQHF.